The 5 T cell receptor beta chains given below trace back to one sample, sequenced in a study of T cell changes during pregnancy in multiple sclerosis (dated by TCRdb to the late 2010s). The library relied on the immunoSEQ multiplex PCR assay. The immuneACCESS repertoire file appears here via TCRdb, limited to in-frame rearrangements. These files lack a portion of the clones; in checked studies, under half of the deficit traces to unresolved V genes, and the cause of the others is not known. The sample table shows around 60,000 clones, and under 95% are seen once. The top ten clonotypes cover 3.5% of the sample. This specimen consisted of CD8+ T cells from peripheral blood mononuclear cells, obtained in the third trimester of pregnancy. The receptors were sampled from a female donor with multiple sclerosis, enrolled in a pregnancy study.

This clone occurred once. V usage is TRBV10-1 and J usage is TRBJ2-2; no firm D call. This CDR3 is 14 amino acids long. Germline V lookup: CDR1 WNHNN, CDR2 SYGVQD (reference sequence). V dropped 2 bases and J dropped 0 bases, with 4 bases sitting between them. The chain's CDR3 is CASSEPSNTGELFF. The CDR3 DNA is TGCGCCAGCAGTGAGCCTTCGAACACCGGGGAGCTGTTTTTT.

This clone was seen only once. The chain combines TRBV28 with TRBJ1-4; 9 bases line up with TRBD1. CDR3 size: 17 residues. The germline gives CDR1 MDHEN, CDR2 SYDVKM. The J segment lost 3 bases and the V segment lost 7 bases, leaving 12 bases of the junction unmatched. CDR3 residues: CASTSLHGTGPNEKLFF. The CDR3 DNA follows: TGTGCCAGCACCTCCCTTCACGGGACAGGGCCTAATGAAAAACTGTTTTTT.

The genes are TRBV29-1 and TRBJ2-3, with TRBD2 identical over 7 bases. The CDR3 sequence is 12 residues long. The V gene end was trimmed by 4 bases and the J gene end by 6 bases; junction bases not matched to a gene: 4. CDR1 is SQVTM, CDR2 ANQGSEA, per germline. CDR3 in DNA: TGCAGCGTTGCCAGCGGGAAGGATACGCAGTATTTT. This codes for CSVASGKDTQYF.

The chain has TRBV5-4 and TRBJ1-2; D gene uncertain. The germline V gene has CDR1 SGHNT and CDR2 YYREEE (reference sequence). CDR3 size: 14 residues. V was clipped by 2 bases and J by 7 bases, with 15 bases between them. In nucleotides, the CDR3 is TGTGCCAGCAGCTTTTCCGGTCAGAGGCCTGGCTACACCTTC. Translated, it gives CASSFSGQRPGYTF.

The genes are TRBV28 and TRBJ2-3; no clear D. The CDR3 contains 16 residues. V shed 3 bases and J shed 1 base, with 14 bases lying between them. Germline assignment: CDR1 MDHEN and CDR2 SYDVKM. CDR3 sequence reads: CASSFFAEIRTDTQYF. As DNA, the CDR3 is TGTGCCAGCAGTTTCTTCGCGGAAATCCGCACAGATACGCAGTATTTT.